The rows below give T cell receptor beta chains drawn from one sample of a study of identical twins. TCRdb called the 5' RACE reads again in MiXCR, with one record for every CDR3 protein. This repertoire shows 420,000 or so distinct CDR3 sequences, around 20% found once; its top ten account for 12%. Sequencing was carried out using naive T cells sorted from blood. Receptors originate from a man in his fifties in good health. Both conserved end residues are part of each CDR3. The order of the fields is clone size, V gene, CDR3 length, D gene, CDR3 protein. The D gene is left open where the match is weak. Rows may omit the clone size; those that give it use once, few, many or a size class.

clone_size: few; v_call: TRBV20-1; cdr3_length: 13; d_call: NA; cdr3_aa: CSARGTPNTEAFF
clone_size: NA; v_call: TRBV20-1; cdr3_length: 13; d_call: NA; cdr3_aa: CSARESADQPQHF
clone_size: few; v_call: TRBV7-2; cdr3_length: 16; d_call: NA; cdr3_aa: CASSLDGGPLYNEQFF
clone_size: NA; v_call: TRBV29-1; cdr3_length: 12; d_call: NA; cdr3_aa: CSVALGGYEQYF
clone_size: few; v_call: TRBV3-1; cdr3_length: 15; d_call: NA; cdr3_aa: CASSQDLLGWTEAFF
clone_size: NA; v_call: TRBV28; cdr3_length: 14; d_call: NA; cdr3_aa: CASSPPRAADTQYF
clone_size: few; v_call: TRBV5-1; cdr3_length: 17; d_call: TRBD2; cdr3_aa: CASSLSLAGLGSETQYF
clone_size: many; v_call: TRBV29-1; cdr3_length: 13; d_call: TRBD2; cdr3_aa: CSVGLAGRYEQYF
clone_size: many; v_call: TRBV6-2/TRBV6-3; cdr3_length: 13; d_call: TRBD2; cdr3_aa: CASSQTSGYEQYF
clone_size: NA; v_call: TRBV10-3; cdr3_length: 13; d_call: TRBD2; cdr3_aa: CAITPGLGNEQFF
clone_size: few; v_call: TRBV28; cdr3_length: 14; d_call: NA; cdr3_aa: CASSHGSWGETQYF
clone_size: many; v_call: TRBV4-1; cdr3_length: 16; d_call: NA; cdr3_aa: CASSAVALFLNTEAFF
clone_size: NA; v_call: TRBV5-4; cdr3_length: 15; d_call: TRBD2; cdr3_aa: CASMQAGGPVDTQYF
clone_size: NA; v_call: TRBV10-3; cdr3_length: 12; d_call: NA; cdr3_aa: CAISDDDNEQFF
clone_size: few; v_call: TRBV5-4; cdr3_length: 16; d_call: NA; cdr3_aa: CASSFRDSTFQETQYF
clone_size: NA; v_call: TRBV20-1; cdr3_length: 13; d_call: TRBD1; cdr3_aa: CSAGTGMNTEAFF
clone_size: many; v_call: TRBV12-3/TRBV12-4; cdr3_length: 13; d_call: NA; cdr3_aa: CASSFGTGSGYTF
clone_size: many; v_call: TRBV18; cdr3_length: 16; d_call: TRBD2; cdr3_aa: CASSPGTSGGSYEQYF
clone_size: many; v_call: TRBV13; cdr3_length: 13; d_call: NA; cdr3_aa: CASSLARTYEQYF
clone_size: few; v_call: TRBV3-1; cdr3_length: 15; d_call: NA; cdr3_aa: CASSLPWTSQETQYF
clone_size: NA; v_call: TRBV28; cdr3_length: 18; d_call: TRBD2; cdr3_aa: CASSSSLAGGNTYNEQFF
clone_size: many; v_call: TRBV20-1; cdr3_length: 12; d_call: NA; cdr3_aa: CSARDRRNTIYF
clone_size: NA; v_call: TRBV4-3; cdr3_length: 16; d_call: NA; cdr3_aa: CASSQDLGGRTDTQYF
clone_size: few; v_call: TRBV28; cdr3_length: 15; d_call: NA; cdr3_aa: CASSTDYLSAETQYF
clone_size: many; v_call: TRBV10-3; cdr3_length: 12; d_call: NA; cdr3_aa: CAISEEGLEAFF
clone_size: few; v_call: TRBV25-1; cdr3_length: 15; d_call: NA; cdr3_aa: CASSETLLSGNEQFF